Presented here are 7 T cell receptor beta chains from one specimen sequenced in a study of blood T cells in healthy people across ages. The authors ran a second PCR of about 7 to 11 cycles using a sample-barcoded 5' primer and a J-beta primer mix. TCRdb called the 5' RACE reads again in MiXCR, with one record for every CDR3 protein. The sample lists 800,000 to 950,000 distinct CDR3 sequences; 25% to 30% were seen once. These data are also associated with another study on T cells of mothers and their children.

Sequencing used blood. The receptors were gathered from a woman aged 35 to 49 in good health.

Worth noting for this clonotype: One end of the junction fails to match germline, which may point to a read error. CDR3 nucleotides: TGTGCCAGCAGCCCACGGGGAGCCTACGAGCACTACTTC. Protein product: CASSPRGAYEHYF. V gene TRBV5-8 combines with J gene TRBJ2-7, with a weak D call TRBD2 (5 bases). This CDR3 has 13 residues. Germline V CDR1 and CDR2: SGHTS, YDEGEE.

V is TRBV5-5 and J is TRBJ1-2, with 7 bases matching TRBD1. V trimming: 0 bases; J trimming: 6 bases; junction bases outside the gene matches: 11. This CDR3 contains 16 residues. CDR1 is SGHKS and CDR2 is YYEKEE in the germline V gene (reference sequence). The CDR3 DNA reads as TGTGCCAGCAGCTTGGCGATTGACAGGGAGACCCATGGCTACACCTTC. This codes for CASSLAIDRETHGYTF.

In this sample, this clonotype turned up many times. V usage is TRBV7-2 and J usage is TRBJ2-1; TRBD2 matches at 8 bases. CDR3 length: 17 amino acids. The junction had 9 bases not matched to a gene; V was cut back by 5 bases and J by 0 bases. The V gene's germline CDR1 is SGHTA and CDR2 FQGNSA. The CDR3 here is CASSPRTSWISYNEQFF. CDR3 in DNA: TGTGCCAGCAGCCCACGGACTAGCTGGATCTCCTACAATGAGCAGTTCTTC.

The chain recombines TRBV5-1 with TRBJ2-1; a weak D match, TRBD1 (6 bases). Per the germline V gene, CDR1 is SGHRS and CDR2 is YFSETQ. This CDR3 region has 13 residues. V was cut by 4 bases and J by 5 bases, with 10 bases left in between. CDR3 residues: CASSQGINNEQFF. For the CDR3, the DNA is TGCGCCAGCAGCCAGGGGATTAACAATGAGCAGTTCTTC.

The chain uses TRBV9 and TRBJ2-5; D possibly matches TRBD1 or TRBD2 (6 bases each). V was cut by 3 bases and J by 5 bases, with 20 bases left in between. The CDR3 has 16 residues. Germline V lookup: CDR1 SGDLS, CDR2 YYNGEE. The CDR3 protein is CASSEGGGPIRETQYF. The CDR3 DNA follows: TGTGCCAGCAGCGAGGGGGGTGGTCCGATACGGGAGACCCAGTACTTC.

Remarks on this clonotype: A much larger clonotype is one base distant, so this may be a read error. The genes are TRBV29-1 and TRBJ1-2, with TRBD1 identical over 9 bases. CDR1 SQVTM and CDR2 ANQGSEA come from the germline V gene. The CDR3 totals 14 residues. In DNA, the CDR3 is TGCAACGTTCGTCCCGGGACAGGGAACTATGGCTACACCTTC. It yields the protein CNVRPGTGNYGYTF.

The V and J genes are TRBV5-6 and TRBJ1-2; 8 nucleotides match TRBD1. V gave up 3 bases and J gave up 3 bases; unmatched junction bases: 4. CDR1 SGHDT and CDR2 YYEEEE come from the germline V gene. The CDR3 is 14 amino acids. Here the CDR3 reads CASSWGQEHYGYTF. DNA for the CDR3: TGTGCCAGCAGCTGGGGACAGGAGCACTATGGCTACACCTTC. The complete variable domain, with remaining parts taken from reference TRBV5-6 and TRBJ1-2, reads DAGVTQSPTHLIKTRGQQVTLRCSPKSGHDTVSWYQQALGQGPQFIFQYYEEEERQRGNFPDRFSGHQFPNYSSELNVNALLLGDSALYLCASSWGQEHYGYTFGSGTRLTVV.